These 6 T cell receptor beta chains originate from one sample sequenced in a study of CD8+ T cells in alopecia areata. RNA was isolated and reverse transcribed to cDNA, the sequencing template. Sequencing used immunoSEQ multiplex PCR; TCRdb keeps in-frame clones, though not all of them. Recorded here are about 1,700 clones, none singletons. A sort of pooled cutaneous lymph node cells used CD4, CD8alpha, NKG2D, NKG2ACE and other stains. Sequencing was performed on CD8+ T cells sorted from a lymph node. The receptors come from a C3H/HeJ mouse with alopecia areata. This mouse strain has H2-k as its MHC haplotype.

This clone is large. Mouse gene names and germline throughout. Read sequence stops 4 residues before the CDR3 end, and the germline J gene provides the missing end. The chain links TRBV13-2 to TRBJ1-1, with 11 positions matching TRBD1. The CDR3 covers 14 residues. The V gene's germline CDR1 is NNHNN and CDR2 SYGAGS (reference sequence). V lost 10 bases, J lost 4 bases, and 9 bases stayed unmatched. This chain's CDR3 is CAVTRDRGATEVFF. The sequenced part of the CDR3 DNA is TGTGCCGTGACCCGGGACAGGGGGGCCACA.

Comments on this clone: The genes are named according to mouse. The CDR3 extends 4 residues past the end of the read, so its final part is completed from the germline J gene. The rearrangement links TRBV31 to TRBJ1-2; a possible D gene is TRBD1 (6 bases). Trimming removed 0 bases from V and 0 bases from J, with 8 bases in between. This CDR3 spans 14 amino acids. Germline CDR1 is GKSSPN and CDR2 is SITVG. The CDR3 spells CAWSLDRTNSDYTF. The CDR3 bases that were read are TGTGCCTGGAGTCTAGACAGGACAAACTCC.

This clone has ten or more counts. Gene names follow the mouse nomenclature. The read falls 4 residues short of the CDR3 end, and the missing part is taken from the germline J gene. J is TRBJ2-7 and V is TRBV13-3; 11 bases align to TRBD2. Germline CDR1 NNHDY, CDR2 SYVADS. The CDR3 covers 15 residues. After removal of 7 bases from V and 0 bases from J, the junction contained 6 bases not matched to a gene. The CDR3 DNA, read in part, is TGTGCCAGCCTCGGGGACTGGGGGAGCTCCTAT. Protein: CASLGDWGSSY. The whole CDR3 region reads CASLGDWGSSYEQYF.

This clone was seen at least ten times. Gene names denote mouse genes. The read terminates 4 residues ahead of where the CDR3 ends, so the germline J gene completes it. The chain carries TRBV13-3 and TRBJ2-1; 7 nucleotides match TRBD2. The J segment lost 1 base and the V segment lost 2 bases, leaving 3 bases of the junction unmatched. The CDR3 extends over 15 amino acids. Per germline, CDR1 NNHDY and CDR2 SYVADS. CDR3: CASSEWGVNYAEQFF. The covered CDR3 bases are TGTGCCAGCAGTGAGTGGGGGGTCAACTATGCT.

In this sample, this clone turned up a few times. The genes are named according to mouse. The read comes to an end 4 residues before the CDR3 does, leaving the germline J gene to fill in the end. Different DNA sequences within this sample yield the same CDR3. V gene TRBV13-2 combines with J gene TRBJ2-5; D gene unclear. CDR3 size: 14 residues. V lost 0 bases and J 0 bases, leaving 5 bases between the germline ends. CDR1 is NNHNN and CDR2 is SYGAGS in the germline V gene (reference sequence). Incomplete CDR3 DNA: TGTGCCAGCGGTGATGGGGGTAACCAAGAC. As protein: CASGDGGNQD. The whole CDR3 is CASGDGGNQDTQYF.

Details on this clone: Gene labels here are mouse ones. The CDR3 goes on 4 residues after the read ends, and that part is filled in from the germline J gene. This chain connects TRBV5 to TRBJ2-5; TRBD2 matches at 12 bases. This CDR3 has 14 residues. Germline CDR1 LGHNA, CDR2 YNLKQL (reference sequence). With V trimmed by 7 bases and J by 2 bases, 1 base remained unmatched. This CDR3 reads CASTGLGGQDTQYF. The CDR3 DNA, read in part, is TGTGCCAGCACGGGACTGGGGGGCCAAGAC.